This T cell receptor (beta chain) is from a study of cytomegalovirus exposure and HLA in healthy donors. Study observations and caveats: It was confirmed in vitro that a few of the CMV-associated chains were specific for CMV antigens. Most TCR sequences showed up rarely, but some public TCRs showed up in many donors.

Assay used: immunoSEQ multiplex PCR; TCRdb lists only in-frame clones, some missing. The sample includes 110,000 or so clones, 86% of them seen just once. Turning to this clone: Its antigen is not identified.

The sequence was obtained from a woman between 18 and 30 years old in good health and CMV-seropositive. The specimen sequenced was PBMCs.

The CDR3 sequence is CASSLGGHQPQHF. CDR3 DNA sequence: TGTGCCAGCAGCCTGGGAGGGCATCAGCCCCAGCATTTT. The J gene is TRBJ1-5, the V gene TRBV28; D uncertain. Germline CDR1 and CDR2: MDHEN and SYDVKM. Between the trimmed V and J ends, which lost 6 bases and 5 bases, there was a span of 11 bases. The CDR3 consists of 13 residues. The full variable domain, its missing parts supplied by reference TRBV28 and TRBJ1-5, is DVKVTQSSRYLVKRTGEKVFLECVQDMDHENMFWYRQDPGLGLRLIYFSYDVKMKEKGDIPEGYSVSREKKERFSLILESASTNQTSMYLCASSLGGHQPQHFGDGTRLSIL.